Listed below are T cell receptor beta chains from one sample, sequenced in a study of OX40 agonist ivuxolimab in advanced cancers. The repertoire was sequenced with immunoSEQ multiplex PCR; TCRdb's copy has only in-frame clones and lacks some. In the table there are tens of thousands of clones, 89% of which are singletons. This sample comprised CD4+ or CD8+ T cells sorted from blood, obtained in a trial of the OX40 agonist ivuxolimab. The receptor set was obtained from an adult with an advanced solid tumor such as melanoma, head and neck, liver or kidney cancer. Each CDR3 is given with its conserved first and last residue. Fields, in order: D gene, J gene, clone size, V gene, CDR3 protein, CDR3 DNA. A D gene is named only where the DNA matches it firmly. Clone size is not always given. Where it is, it says once, few, many or a class for expanded clones.

>TRBD1|TRBJ1-3|-|TRBV6-1
CASSTGGIGNTIYF
TGTGCCAGCAGTACAGGGGGCATTGGAAACACCATATATTTT
>TRBD1|TRBJ2-7|-|TRBV5-7
CASSFRTGSSYEQYF
TGTGCCAGCAGCTTCAGGACAGGCAGCTCCTACGAGCAGTACTTC
>TRBD2|TRBJ2-2|-|TRBV10-1
CASSEWSGGSTGELFF
TGCGCCAGCAGTGAGTGGTCGGGGGGAAGCACCGGGGAGCTGTTTTTT
>-|TRBJ2-1|-|TRBV6-5
CASSYSRLGLDNEQFF
TGTGCCAGCAGTTACTCTAGGTTGGGTTTGGACAATGAGCAGTTCTTC
>-|TRBJ2-6|-|TRBV11-2
CASSAQGSGANVLTF
TGTGCCAGCAGCGCCCAGGGCTCTGGGGCCAACGTCCTGACTTTC
>-|TRBJ1-5|-|TRBV19
CASSGTGNSNQPQHF
TGTGCCAGTAGTGGGACGGGAAATAGCAATCAGCCCCAGCATTTT
>TRBD1|TRBJ1-4|-|TRBV6-6
CASSYGTGGPGEKLFF
TGTGCCAGCAGTTACGGGACAGGGGGCCCTGGCGAAAAACTGTTTTTT
>-|TRBJ2-7|-|TRBV29-1
CSAGDGSYEQYF
TGCAGCGCCGGGGACGGATCCTACGAGCAGTACTTC
>TRBD2|TRBJ2-5|-|TRBV11-3
CASSFRLAENQETQYF
TGTGCCAGCAGCTTCAGACTAGCGGAGAACCAAGAGACCCAGTACTTC
>-|TRBJ1-2|-|TRBV30
CAYLGEGSYGYTF
TGTGCCTATCTGGGCGAGGGAAGCTATGGCTACACCTTC
>TRBD2|TRBJ2-1|-|TRBV2
CASSGLAGSYNEQFF
TGTGCCAGCAGTGGTCTAGCGGGTTCATACAATGAGCAGTTCTTC
>TRBD1|TRBJ2-3|-|TRBV4-1
CASSQWTGSDTQYF
TGCGCCAGCAGCCAGTGGACAGGTTCAGATACGCAGTATTTT
>TRBD2|TRBJ2-2|-|TRBV15
CATSRDPGGPGGELFF
TGTGCCACCAGCAGAGACCCGGGAGGACCAGGCGGGGAGCTGTTTTTT
>-|TRBJ1-2|-|TRBV6-1
CASSRGVFYGYTF
TGTGCCAGCAGTCGCGGGGTCTTCTATGGCTACACCTTC
>-|TRBJ2-7|-|TRBV12-2
CASRGKRQGTYEQYF
TGTGCAAGTCGCGGAAAGCGACAGGGGACCTACGAGCAGTACTTC
>-|TRBJ1-6|-|TRBV7-6
CASSLGGGSPLHF
TGTGCCAGCAGCTTAGGAGGAGGGTCACCCCTCCACTTT
>TRBD1|TRBJ2-3|-|TRBV25-1
CASSEFGTEGTDTQYF
TGTGCCAGCAGTGAATTTGGGACAGAAGGGACAGATACGCAGTATTTT
>-|TRBJ2-7|-|TRBV7-2
CASKLQGSYEQYF
TGTGCCAGCAAACTACAGGGATCCTACGAGCAGTACTTC
>TRBD1|TRBJ2-4|-|TRBV11-3
CASSTPTGRTVLAKNIQYF
TGTGCCAGCAGCACACCGACAGGGCGAACCGTCTTAGCCAAAAACATTCAGTACTTC
>-|TRBJ2-2|-|TRBV19
CASSIKTPNTGELFF
TGTGCCAGTAGTATCAAGACCCCAAACACCGGGGAGCTGTTTTTT
>-|TRBJ1-2|once|TRBV2
CASSVLQQYGYTF
TGTGCCAGCAGTGTTCTTCAGCAGTATGGCTACACCTTC
>TRBD1|TRBJ1-6|-|TRBV19
CASSIPGQGKNSPLHF
TGTGCCAGTAGTATACCAGGACAGGGGAAAAATTCACCCCTCCACTTT
>TRBD2|TRBJ2-5|-|TRBV30
CAWSFPGPFLAGAQYF
TGTGCCTGGAGTTTCCCCGGCCCCTTTCTTGCGGGGGCCCAGTACTTC
>TRBD2|TRBJ2-7|-|TRBV27
CASSPSGRAYEQYF
TGTGCCAGCAGTCCTAGCGGGAGGGCCTACGAGCAGTACTTC
>-|TRBJ2-7|-|TRBV6-1
CASSEDPGAGVYEQYF
TGTGCCAGCAGTGAAGACCCCGGGGCCGGGGTGTACGAGCAGTACTTC
>-|TRBJ2-3|-|TRBV2
CASRASLTDTQYF
TGTGCCAGCAGAGCAAGTCTTACAGATACGCAGTATTTT
>-|TRBJ2-7|-|TRBV5-4
CASSLRGGIYEQYF
TGTGCCAGCAGCTTGAGAGGGGGGATCTACGAGCAGTACTTC
>TRBD1|TRBJ1-2|-|TRBV13
CASSRVLDRENGYTF
TGTGCCAGCAGCCGCGTATTGGACAGGGAGAATGGCTACACCTTC
>TRBD2|TRBJ2-3|-|TRBV4-3
CASSRGKTSGNKYF
TGCGCCAGCAGCCGAGGGAAGACTAGCGGGAACAAATATTTT
>TRBD2|TRBJ2-2|-|TRBV7-6
CASRQGGSSTGELFF
TGTGCCAGCAGACAAGGCGGGAGTTCCACCGGGGAGCTGTTTTTT
>-|TRBJ2-7|once|TRBV5-4
CASSGGGAGRYEQYF
TGTGCCAGCAGCGGGGGAGGTGCGGGTCGCTACGAGCAGTACTTC
>-|TRBJ2-3|-|TRBV25-1
CASSSRYTDTQYF
TGTGCCAGCAGTTCAAGGTACACAGATACGCAGTATTTT
>-|TRBJ1-1|-|TRBV6-5
CASSYGTNTEAFF
TGTGCCAGCAGTTACGGGACGAACACTGAAGCTTTCTTT